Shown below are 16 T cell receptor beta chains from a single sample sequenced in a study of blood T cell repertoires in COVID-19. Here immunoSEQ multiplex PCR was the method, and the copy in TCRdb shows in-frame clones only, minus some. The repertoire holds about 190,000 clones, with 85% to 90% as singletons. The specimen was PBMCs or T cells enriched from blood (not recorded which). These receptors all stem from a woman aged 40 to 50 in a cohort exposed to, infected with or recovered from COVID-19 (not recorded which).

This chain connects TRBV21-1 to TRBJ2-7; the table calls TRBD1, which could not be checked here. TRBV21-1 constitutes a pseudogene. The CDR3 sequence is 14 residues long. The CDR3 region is CASLPGQAAYEQYF. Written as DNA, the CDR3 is TGTGCCAGCCTTCCGGGACAGGCCGCCTACGAGCAGTACTTC.

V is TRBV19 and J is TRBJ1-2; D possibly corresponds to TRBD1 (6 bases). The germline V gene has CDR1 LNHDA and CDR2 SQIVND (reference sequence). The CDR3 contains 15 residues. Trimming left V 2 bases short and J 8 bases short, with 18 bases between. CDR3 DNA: TGTGCCAGTAGTATACCTTTCGACAGGCTTGGGGGCTACACCTTC. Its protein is CASSIPFDRLGGYTF.

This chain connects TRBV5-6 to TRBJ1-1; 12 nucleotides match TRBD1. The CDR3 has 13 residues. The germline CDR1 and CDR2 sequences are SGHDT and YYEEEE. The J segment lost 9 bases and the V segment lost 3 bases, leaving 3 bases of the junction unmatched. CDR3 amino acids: CASSSGTGGKAFF. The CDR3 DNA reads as TGTGCCAGCAGCTCCGGGACAGGGGGCAAAGCTTTCTTT.

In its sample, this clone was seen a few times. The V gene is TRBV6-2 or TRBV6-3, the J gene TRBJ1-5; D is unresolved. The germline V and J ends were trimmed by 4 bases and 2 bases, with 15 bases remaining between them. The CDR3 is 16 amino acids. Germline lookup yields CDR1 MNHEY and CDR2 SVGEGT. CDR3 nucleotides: TGTGCCAGCAGTTTCTCCTCGGGGTTTGGCAATCAGCCCCAGCATTTT. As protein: CASSFSSGFGNQPQHF.

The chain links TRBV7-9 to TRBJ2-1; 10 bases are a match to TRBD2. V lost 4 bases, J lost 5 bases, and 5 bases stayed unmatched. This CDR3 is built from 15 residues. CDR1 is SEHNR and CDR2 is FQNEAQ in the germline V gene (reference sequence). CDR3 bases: TGTGCCAGCAGCTCAACTAGCGGGGCCAACAATGAGCAGTTCTTC. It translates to CASSSTSGANNEQFF.

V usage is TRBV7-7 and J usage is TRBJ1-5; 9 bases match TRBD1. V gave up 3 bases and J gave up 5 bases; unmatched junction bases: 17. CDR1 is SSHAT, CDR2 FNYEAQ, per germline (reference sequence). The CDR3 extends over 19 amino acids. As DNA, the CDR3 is TGTGCCAGCAGCTTGAAGTCCCGGGACAGGGAGAGGGTCGATCAGCCCCAGCATTTT. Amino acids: CASSLKSRDRERVDQPQHF.

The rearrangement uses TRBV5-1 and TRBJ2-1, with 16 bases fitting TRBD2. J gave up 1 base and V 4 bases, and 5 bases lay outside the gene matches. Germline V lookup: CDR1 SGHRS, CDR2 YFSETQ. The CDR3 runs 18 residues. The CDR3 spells CASSAMGLAGGSYNEQFF. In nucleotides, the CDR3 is TGCGCCAGCAGCGCTATGGGACTAGCGGGGGGGTCCTACAATGAGCAGTTCTTC.

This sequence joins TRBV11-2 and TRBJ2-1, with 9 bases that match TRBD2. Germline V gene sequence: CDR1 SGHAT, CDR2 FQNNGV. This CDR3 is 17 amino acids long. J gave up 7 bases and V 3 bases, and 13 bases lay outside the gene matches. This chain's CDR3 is CASSLTVVAGVKNEQFF. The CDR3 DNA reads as TGTGCCAGCAGCTTGACCGTAGTAGCGGGAGTGAAGAATGAGCAGTTCTTC.

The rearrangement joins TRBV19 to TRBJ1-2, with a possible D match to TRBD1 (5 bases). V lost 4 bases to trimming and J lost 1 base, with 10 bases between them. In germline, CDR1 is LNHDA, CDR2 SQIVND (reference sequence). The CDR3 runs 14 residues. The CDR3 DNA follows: TGTGCCAGTAGTACCCCGACAGATAACTATGGCTACACCTTC. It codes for CASSTPTDNYGYTF.

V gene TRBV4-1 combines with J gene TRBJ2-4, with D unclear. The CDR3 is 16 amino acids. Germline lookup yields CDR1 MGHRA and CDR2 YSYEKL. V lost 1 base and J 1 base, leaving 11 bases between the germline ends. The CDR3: CASSQVYSSAKNIQYF. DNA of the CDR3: TGCGCCAGCAGCCAAGTATACTCCTCGGCCAAAAACATTCAGTACTTC.

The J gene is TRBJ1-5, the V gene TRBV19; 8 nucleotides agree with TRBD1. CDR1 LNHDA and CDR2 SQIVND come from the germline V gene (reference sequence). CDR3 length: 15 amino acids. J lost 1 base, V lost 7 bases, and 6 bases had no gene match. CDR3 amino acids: CASTPGQGSNQPQHF. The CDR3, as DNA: TGTGCCAGTACCCCTGGACAGGGAAGCAATCAGCCCCAGCATTTT.

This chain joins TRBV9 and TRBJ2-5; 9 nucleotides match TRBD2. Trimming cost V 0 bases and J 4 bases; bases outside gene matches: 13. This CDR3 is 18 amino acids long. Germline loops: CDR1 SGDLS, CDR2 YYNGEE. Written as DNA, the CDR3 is TGTGCCAGCAGCGTAGGTAGCCGAGCGGGAGGACGGGGAGAGACCCAGTACTTC. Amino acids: CASSVGSRAGGRGETQYF.

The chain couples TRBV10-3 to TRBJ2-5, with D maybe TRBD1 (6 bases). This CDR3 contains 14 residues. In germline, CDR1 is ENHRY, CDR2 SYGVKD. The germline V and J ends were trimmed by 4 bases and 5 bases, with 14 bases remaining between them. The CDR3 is CAISGGLTGETQYF. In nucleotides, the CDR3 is TGTGCCATCAGTGGAGGACTCACAGGGGAGACCCAGTACTTC.

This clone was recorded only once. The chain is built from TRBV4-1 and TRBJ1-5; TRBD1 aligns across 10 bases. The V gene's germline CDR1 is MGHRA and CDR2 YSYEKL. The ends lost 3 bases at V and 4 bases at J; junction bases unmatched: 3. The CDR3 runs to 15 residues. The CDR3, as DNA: TGCGCCAGCAGCCAGGGACAGGGGTTTAATCAGCCCCAGCATTTT. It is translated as CASSQGQGFNQPQHF.

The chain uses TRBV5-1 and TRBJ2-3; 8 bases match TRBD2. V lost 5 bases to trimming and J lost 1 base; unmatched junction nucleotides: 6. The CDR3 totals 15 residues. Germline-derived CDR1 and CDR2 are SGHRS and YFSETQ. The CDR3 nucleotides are TGCGCCAGCAGGGCTAGCGGGCAACGCACAGATACGCAGTATTTT. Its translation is CASRASGQRTDTQYF.

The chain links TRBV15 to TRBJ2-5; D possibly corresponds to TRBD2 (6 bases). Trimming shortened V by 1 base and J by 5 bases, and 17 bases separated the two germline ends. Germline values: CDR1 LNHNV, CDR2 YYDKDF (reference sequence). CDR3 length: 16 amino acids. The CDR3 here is CATSRVFVGTGETQYF. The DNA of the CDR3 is TGTGCCACCAGCAGAGTATTTGTTGGGACTGGTGAGACCCAGTACTTC. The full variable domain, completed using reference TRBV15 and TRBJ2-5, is DAMVIQNPRYQVTQFGKPVTLSCSQTLNHNVMYWYQQKSSQAPKLLFHYYDKDFNNEADTPDNFQSRRPNTSFCFLDIRSPGLGDTAMYLCATSRVFVGTGETQYFGPGTRLLVL.